The 9 T cell receptor beta chains in this list originate from one sample, sequenced in a study of shared clonotypes between healthy human individuals. CD45RO-negative, CCR7-selected cells formed the naive CD8 fraction, which excluded terminally differentiated effector memory CD45RA+ cells. Using immunoSEQ multiplex PCR, the repertoire was profiled, and TCRdb retains in-frame clones only, with some absent. The repertoire holds about 2.1 million clones, with 85% to 95% as singletons. Material for sequencing was naive CD8+ T cells from PBMCs. These TCRs come from a man between 18 and 35 years old in good health. Some clones in this sample may be carry-over from other donors' samples.

The chain employs TRBV7-2 and TRBJ2-1, with TRBD2 matching over 7 bases. Germline values: CDR1 SGHTA, CDR2 FQGNSA. Trimming took 5 bases from V and 5 from J; bases not matched to a gene: 6. CDR3 size: 14 residues. CDR3 region: CASSPYGTNNEQFF. The CDR3 nucleotides read TGTGCCAGCAGCCCCTACGGGACTAACAATGAGCAGTTCTTC.

In its sample, this clone was seen once. The chain combines TRBV27 with TRBJ2-3, with D uncertain. V lost 6 bases to trimming and J lost 6 bases, with 10 bases between them. There are 12 residues in the CDR3. The germline CDR1 and CDR2 sequences are MNHEY and SMNVEV (reference sequence). CDR3 residues: CASSSLGDTQYF. The CDR3 region has the DNA TGTGCCAGCAGCTCTCTAGGGGATACGCAGTATTTT.

The chain has TRBV10-2 and TRBJ2-1; TRBD1 matches at 8 bases. V lost 10 bases to trimming and J lost 6 bases; unmatched junction nucleotides: 23. Germline V gene lookup returns CDR1 WSHSY and CDR2 SAAADI. The CDR3 has 18 residues. CDR3 nucleotide sequence: TGCGCCACCAGGGACCAGGGGGCGCGGAGGGAGGTCGTCAATGAGCAGTTCTTC. Translated: CATRDQGARREVVNEQFF.

The chain combines TRBV28 with TRBJ1-2; D possibly corresponds to TRBD1 (5 bases). Germline V lookup: CDR1 MDHEN, CDR2 SYDVKM. The CDR3 is made up of 13 amino acids. V lost 4 bases to trimming and J lost 7 bases, with 13 bases between them. The CDR3 spells CASSSGKTGGYTF. In DNA form, the CDR3 reads TGTGCCAGCAGTTCCGGTAAAACAGGTGGCTACACCTTC.

This rearrangement joins TRBV5-8 to TRBJ2-1; 10 bases match TRBD2. Trimming removed 5 bases from V and 0 bases from J; junction bases left unmatched: 5. There are 16 residues in the CDR3. Germline V gene lookup returns CDR1 SGHTS and CDR2 YDEGEE. CDR3 DNA: TGTGCCAGCAGACAGGGACTAGCGAGCTCCTACAATGAGCAGTTCTTC. It codes for CASRQGLASSYNEQFF.

The rearrangement joins TRBV27 to TRBJ2-5; the match to TRBD2 covers 8 bases. This CDR3 is 14 amino acids long. Germline lookup yields CDR1 MNHEY and CDR2 SMNVEV (reference sequence). V trimming: 10 bases; J trimming: 4 bases; junction bases outside the gene matches: 11. The CDR3, as DNA: TGTGCCACCGGGGGGGGAAGCCGTTTAGAGACCCAGTACTTC. It yields the protein CATGGGSRLETQYF.

Turning to this clone: The sample has other DNA sequences that encode this CDR3 too. The gene calls are TRBV30 and TRBJ2-7; tentative D call: TRBD1 (6 bases). V was clipped by 1 base and J by 7 bases, with 11 bases between them. Germline assignment: CDR1 GTSNPN and CDR2 SVGIG (reference sequence). This CDR3 has 12 residues. The CDR3 protein is CAWSGGPGEQYF. As DNA, the CDR3 is TGTGCCTGGAGTGGGGGGCCCGGAGAGCAGTACTTC.

The chain links TRBV4-3 to TRBJ2-2; perhaps TRBD2 as D (5 bases). In germline, CDR1 is LGHNA, CDR2 YSLEER. This CDR3 has 16 residues. The V end was cut by 1 base, the J end by 0 bases, with 9 bases between. The CDR3 loop reads CASSQGTGTNTGELFF. The DNA of the CDR3 is TGCGCCAGCAGCCAAGGGACGGGGACGAACACCGGGGAGCTGTTTTTT.

This clone was seen a single time. The V call is TRBV27, the J call TRBJ1-1; D is possibly TRBD1 (5 bases). The CDR3 is 12 residues long. Per the germline V gene, CDR1 is MNHEY and CDR2 is SMNVEV (reference sequence). Trimming stripped 5 bases from V and 6 bases from J, with 10 bases between. The CDR3 is CASSPWGAEAFF. CDR3 DNA sequence: TGTGCCAGCAGTCCATGGGGGGCTGAAGCTTTCTTT.